A selection of T cell receptor beta chains follows, all from one sample in a study of blood T cell repertoires in COVID-19. The repertoire was sequenced with immunoSEQ multiplex PCR; TCRdb's copy has only in-frame clones and lacks some. The sample has roughly 32,000 clones; 80% to 90% are singletons. Input material: peripheral blood. Receptor source: a human donor in a cohort sampled during active COVID-19. Each CDR3 is given with its conserved first and last residue. The order of the fields is J gene, clone size, D gene, V gene, CDR3 protein, CDR3 DNA. A D gene is named only where the DNA matches it firmly. Expanded clones get a size class; other rows say once, few or many, or leave the size out.

>TRBJ2-1|.|.|TRBV24-1
CATSDSGATYNEQFF
TGTGCCACCAGTGATTCGGGTGCTACCTACAATGAGCAGTTCTTC
>TRBJ1-6|once|.|TRBV2
CASSLDTTNSPLHF
TGTGCCAGCAGCTTGGACACGACAAATTCACCCCTCCACTTT
>TRBJ2-3|.|.|TRBV9
CASSVSQGIGTDTQYF
TGTGCCAGCAGCGTATCACAGGGAATTGGCACAGATACGCAGTATTTT
>TRBJ2-6|few|.|TRBV19
CASMMAGSGANVLTF
TGTGCCAGTATGATGGCGGGCTCTGGGGCCAACGTCCTGACTTTC
>TRBJ2-1|.|.|TRBV7-9
CASSLSRSQQDEQFF
TGTGCCAGCAGCTTAAGTAGGTCCCAGCAGGATGAGCAGTTCTTC
>TRBJ2-7|once|TRBD1|TRBV5-1
CASSAGTGAAYEQYF
TGCGCCAGCAGCGCCGGGACAGGGGCGGCCTACGAGCAGTACTTC
>TRBJ2-6|.|.|TRBV5-4
CASSLELQANVLTF
TGTGCCAGCAGCTTGGAACTACAGGCCAACGTCCTGACTTTC
>TRBJ2-1|.|TRBD2|TRBV11-3
CASSLGTSGWNEQFF
TGTGCCAGCAGCTTAGGCACTAGCGGCTGGAATGAGCAGTTCTTC
>TRBJ1-1|.|.|TRBV21-1
CASSQQSNTEAFF
TGTGCCAGCAGTCAACAGTCGAACACTGAAGCTTTCTTT
>TRBJ1-2|.|.|TRBV12-3/TRBV12-4
CASSGAENYGYTF
TGTGCCAGCAGTGGGGCGGAGAACTATGGCTACACCTTC
>TRBJ1-2|.|.|TRBV18
CASSPPLDNYGYTF
TGTGCCAGCTCACCACCGTTAGATAACTATGGCTACACCTTC
>TRBJ2-2|.|.|TRBV4-1
CASSRTQGSSAGELFF
TGCGCCAGCAGCCGAACACAGGGTTCCAGCGCCGGGGAGCTGTTTTTT
>TRBJ1-1|once|.|TRBV6-5
CASSSRQVNTEAFF
TGTGCCAGCAGTTCGCGACAGGTGAACACTGAAGCTTTCTTT
>TRBJ2-7|once|.|TRBV19
CASSIVSQNRYEQYF
TGTGCCAGTAGTATAGTATCTCAGAACAGATACGAGCAGTACTTC
>TRBJ2-2|.|.|TRBV5-1
CASSLGQMNTGELFF
TGCGCCAGCAGCTTGGGGCAGATGAACACCGGGGAGCTGTTTTTT
>TRBJ2-7|.|.|TRBV23-1
CASSPERHAYEQYF
TGCGCCAGCAGTCCCGAGAGACACGCCTACGAGCAGTACTTC
>TRBJ2-7|.|.|TRBV3-1/TRBV3-2
CASSQGGYLGEQYF
TGTGCCAGCAGCCAAGGAGGGTACCTTGGCGAGCAGTACTTC
>TRBJ2-3|.|TRBD2|TRBV7-6
CASSLAVGRGSTDTQYF
TGTGCCAGCAGCTTAGCGGTAGGGAGGGGTAGCACAGATACGCAGTATTTT